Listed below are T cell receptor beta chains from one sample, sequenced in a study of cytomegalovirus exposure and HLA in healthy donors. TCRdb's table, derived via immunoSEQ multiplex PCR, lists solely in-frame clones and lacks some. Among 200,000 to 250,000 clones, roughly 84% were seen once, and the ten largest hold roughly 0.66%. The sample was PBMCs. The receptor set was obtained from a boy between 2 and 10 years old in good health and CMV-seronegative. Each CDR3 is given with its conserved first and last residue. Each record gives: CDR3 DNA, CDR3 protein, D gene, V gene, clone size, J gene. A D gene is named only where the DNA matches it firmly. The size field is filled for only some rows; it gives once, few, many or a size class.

CDR3 DNA: TGCAGCGTTGCGGAGGGGACAGGGGATGGCTACACCTTC
CDR3 protein: CSVAEGTGDGYTF
D gene: TRBD1
V gene: TRBV29-1
clone size: NA
J gene: TRBJ1-2

CDR3 DNA: TGTGCCAGCAGCCCCGCCGCGTATCAGGACAAGCAGTTCTTC
CDR3 protein: CASSPAAYQDKQFF
D gene: NA
V gene: TRBV7-2
clone size: NA
J gene: TRBJ2-1

CDR3 DNA: TGTGCCAGTAGTATCGGGGTTCCAAACATTCAGTACTTC
CDR3 protein: CASSIGVPNIQYF
D gene: NA
V gene: TRBV19
clone size: NA
J gene: TRBJ2-4

CDR3 DNA: TGCGCCAGCAGCAAGGGGGATCTGAATTGGGCTTTCTTT
CDR3 protein: CASSKGDLNWAFF
D gene: NA
V gene: TRBV5-1
clone size: few
J gene: TRBJ1-1

CDR3 DNA: TGTGCCAGCAGGACAGCCTACAATGAGCAGTTCTTC
CDR3 protein: CASRTAYNEQFF
D gene: NA
V gene: TRBV25-1
clone size: NA
J gene: TRBJ2-1

CDR3 DNA: TGTGCCAGAAGCATAGGACAGGGGGTCCGCTACTATGGCTACACCTTC
CDR3 protein: CARSIGQGVRYYGYTF
D gene: TRBD1
V gene: TRBV5-3
clone size: NA
J gene: TRBJ1-2

CDR3 DNA: TGTGCCAGCAGCCCAGGGACAGGGGGGACCGGGGAGCTGTTTTTT
CDR3 protein: CASSPGTGGTGELFF
D gene: TRBD1
V gene: TRBV13
clone size: NA
J gene: TRBJ2-2

CDR3 DNA: TGTGCCAGCAGTTTATCGATGGGACAGGGCATTAACAACTATGGCTACACCTTC
CDR3 protein: CASSLSMGQGINNYGYTF
D gene: TRBD1
V gene: TRBV27
clone size: NA
J gene: TRBJ1-2

CDR3 DNA: TGTGCCTGGGGACAGGGCGACTCTGGAAACACCATATATTTT
CDR3 protein: CAWGQGDSGNTIYF
D gene: TRBD1
V gene: TRBV30
clone size: NA
J gene: TRBJ1-3

CDR3 DNA: TGTGCCAGCAGCCGAAGGGACTTCCCCTACGAGCAGTACTTC
CDR3 protein: CASSRRDFPYEQYF
D gene: NA
V gene: TRBV7-9
clone size: once
J gene: TRBJ2-7

CDR3 DNA: TGTGCCAGCAGCGAAAGACAGGGGAATAATTCACCCCTCCACTTT
CDR3 protein: CASSERQGNNSPLHF
D gene: TRBD1
V gene: TRBV5-4
clone size: NA
J gene: TRBJ1-6

CDR3 DNA: TGTGCCAGCAGCCAAGATTGGGGAGGGGAGACCCAGTACTTC
CDR3 protein: CASSQDWGGETQYF
D gene: TRBD2
V gene: TRBV14
clone size: once
J gene: TRBJ2-5

CDR3 DNA: TGTGCCAGCAGCTCCGGGACAGGTGGAAACACCATATATTTT
CDR3 protein: CASSSGTGGNTIYF
D gene: TRBD1
V gene: TRBV5-6
clone size: NA
J gene: TRBJ1-3

CDR3 DNA: TGTGCCACCCAGAGAGGGGGCTATAGGGAGCAGTACTTC
CDR3 protein: CATQRGGYREQYF
D gene: TRBD1
V gene: TRBV5-4
clone size: NA
J gene: TRBJ2-7

CDR3 DNA: TGTGCCAGCAGCTTGGATACTAGCGGGAGGGTACTTCGAGAGACCCAGTACTTC
CDR3 protein: CASSLDTSGRVLRETQYF
D gene: TRBD2
V gene: TRBV5-8
clone size: NA
J gene: TRBJ2-5

CDR3 DNA: TGTGCCAGCAGTGAGCGCGCAGGTCCCTACGAGCAGTACTTC
CDR3 protein: CASSERAGPYEQYF
D gene: NA
V gene: TRBV25-1
clone size: NA
J gene: TRBJ2-7

CDR3 DNA: TGTGCCAGCAGCCCCCTCAGGGCCCTAGCGGGGGATTATTATGAGCAGTTCTTC
CDR3 protein: CASSPLRALAGDYYEQFF
D gene: TRBD2
V gene: TRBV14
clone size: NA
J gene: TRBJ2-1

CDR3 DNA: TGTGCCAGCAGCACCGATGTCGGGGACAGGGGGTTCGCAGATACGCAGTATTTT
CDR3 protein: CASSTDVGDRGFADTQYF
D gene: TRBD1
V gene: TRBV7-9
clone size: NA
J gene: TRBJ2-3

CDR3 DNA: TGTGCCAGCAGCCCAGGGACAGGGGAGAGCACCGGGGAGCTGTTTTTT
CDR3 protein: CASSPGTGESTGELFF
D gene: TRBD1
V gene: TRBV9
clone size: NA
J gene: TRBJ2-2

CDR3 DNA: TGTGCCAGCAGCCAAGCCTCGACAGGGCTCTACGAGCAGTACTTC
CDR3 protein: CASSQASTGLYEQYF
D gene: TRBD1
V gene: TRBV14
clone size: NA
J gene: TRBJ2-7

CDR3 DNA: TGTGCCAGTAGTGGGACAGGTGATCAAGAGACCCAGTACTTC
CDR3 protein: CASSGTGDQETQYF
D gene: TRBD1
V gene: TRBV19
clone size: NA
J gene: TRBJ2-5

CDR3 DNA: TGTGCTAGTGGTTTGGGACAGGGAACGCAGTATTTT
CDR3 protein: CASGLGQGTQYF
D gene: TRBD1
V gene: TRBV12-5
clone size: NA
J gene: TRBJ2-3

CDR3 DNA: TGTGCCAGCAGCGAACAGGGGCGCGGACCTGAAGCTTTCTTT
CDR3 protein: CASSEQGRGPEAFF
D gene: TRBD1
V gene: TRBV9
clone size: NA
J gene: TRBJ1-1

CDR3 DNA: TGTGCCAGCAGTCTGACCGGGACAGGGGTCTATGGCTACACCTTC
CDR3 protein: CASSLTGTGVYGYTF
D gene: TRBD1
V gene: TRBV27
clone size: NA
J gene: TRBJ1-2

CDR3 DNA: TGTGCCAGCAGTTCCGTAACTAGCGCAGATACGCAGTATTTT
CDR3 protein: CASSSVTSADTQYF
D gene: TRBD2
V gene: TRBV27
clone size: few
J gene: TRBJ2-3

CDR3 DNA: TGTGCCAGCACCACTAGCGGGGGGGCCTACAATGAGCAGTTCTTC
CDR3 protein: CASTTSGGAYNEQFF
D gene: TRBD2
V gene: TRBV5-4
clone size: NA
J gene: TRBJ2-1

CDR3 DNA: TGTGCCAGCAGTACAGGGGTCTCCTACGAGCAGTACTTC
CDR3 protein: CASSTGVSYEQYF
D gene: TRBD1
V gene: TRBV7-9
clone size: once
J gene: TRBJ2-7

CDR3 DNA: TGTGCCAGCAGCTTGGGAGCAGGGGGTGTTACTGAAGCTTTCTTT
CDR3 protein: CASSLGAGGVTEAFF
D gene: TRBD1
V gene: TRBV5-5
clone size: NA
J gene: TRBJ1-1

CDR3 DNA: TGTGCCACCAGCAGTTCGGGACAATTCTACGAGCAGTACTTC
CDR3 protein: CATSSSGQFYEQYF
D gene: NA
V gene: TRBV15
clone size: NA
J gene: TRBJ2-7

CDR3 DNA: TGTGCCAGCGGCTTTGTGACCTACGAGCAGTACTTC
CDR3 protein: CASGFVTYEQYF
D gene: NA
V gene: TRBV27
clone size: NA
J gene: TRBJ2-7

CDR3 DNA: TGCAGCGTTGAAGCACAGGGGCTAGCGCACACCGGGGAGCTGTTTTTT
CDR3 protein: CSVEAQGLAHTGELFF
D gene: NA
V gene: TRBV29-1
clone size: NA
J gene: TRBJ2-2

CDR3 DNA: TGTGCCAGCAGCTCTCGGACAGGCAATCAGCCCCAGCATTTT
CDR3 protein: CASSSRTGNQPQHF
D gene: NA
V gene: TRBV6-5
clone size: once
J gene: TRBJ1-5

CDR3 DNA: TGTGCCAGCAGCGTCCGGGACAGGGGGCGGTACGAGCAGTACTTC
CDR3 protein: CASSVRDRGRYEQYF
D gene: TRBD1
V gene: TRBV5-4
clone size: NA
J gene: TRBJ2-7

CDR3 DNA: TGTGCCAGCAGGGGACTAGCAGAAAGCACAGATACGCAGTATTTT
CDR3 protein: CASRGLAESTDTQYF
D gene: TRBD2
V gene: TRBV25-1
clone size: NA
J gene: TRBJ2-3

CDR3 DNA: TGTGCCAGCAGCCAAGCCCGGACGGGAAGTGGAAACACCATATATTTT
CDR3 protein: CASSQARTGSGNTIYF
D gene: NA
V gene: TRBV4-2
clone size: NA
J gene: TRBJ1-3

CDR3 DNA: TGTGCCAGCAGCTTAGGTAGCGGGGGGGCCTACGGGGAGCTGTTTTTT
CDR3 protein: CASSLGSGGAYGELFF
D gene: TRBD2
V gene: TRBV7-2
clone size: NA
J gene: TRBJ2-2

CDR3 DNA: TGTGCCAGCAGCCCCAGCAATGAGCAGTTCTTC
CDR3 protein: CASSPSNEQFF
D gene: NA
V gene: TRBV6-6
clone size: NA
J gene: TRBJ2-1

CDR3 DNA: TGTGCCAGCACCCCGAGAACAGATACGCAGTATTTT
CDR3 protein: CASTPRTDTQYF
D gene: NA
V gene: TRBV7-9
clone size: once
J gene: TRBJ2-3

CDR3 DNA: TGTGCCAGCTCACCGGGACTAGCGGGGGATAGGGATGAGCAGTTCTTC
CDR3 protein: CASSPGLAGDRDEQFF
D gene: TRBD2
V gene: TRBV18
clone size: NA
J gene: TRBJ2-1

CDR3 DNA: TGTGCCAGAAGCACAGACAGGGATGGCTATGGCTACACCTTC
CDR3 protein: CARSTDRDGYGYTF
D gene: NA
V gene: TRBV7-5
clone size: NA
J gene: TRBJ1-2

CDR3 DNA: TGCGCCAGCAGCACGACTAGCAGGGACACCGGGGAGCTGTTTTTT
CDR3 protein: CASSTTSRDTGELFF
D gene: TRBD2
V gene: TRBV5-1
clone size: NA
J gene: TRBJ2-2

CDR3 DNA: TGCGCCAGCAGTCAGGGCATAGTTACCGGGGAGCTGTTTTTT
CDR3 protein: CASSQGIVTGELFF
D gene: NA
V gene: TRBV5-1
clone size: NA
J gene: TRBJ2-2

CDR3 DNA: TGTGCCTGGTCTACTAACTATGGCTACACCTTC
CDR3 protein: CAWSTNYGYTF
D gene: NA
V gene: TRBV30
clone size: NA
J gene: TRBJ1-2

CDR3 DNA: TGTGCCTGGATGGCAGGGGGGAATGAGCAGTTCTTC
CDR3 protein: CAWMAGGNEQFF
D gene: NA
V gene: TRBV30
clone size: once
J gene: TRBJ2-1

CDR3 DNA: TGTGCCAGCTCACCACCCCTAGTCGTAAGGAACACCGGGGAGCTGTTTTTT
CDR3 protein: CASSPPLVVRNTGELFF
D gene: NA
V gene: TRBV18
clone size: NA
J gene: TRBJ2-2

CDR3 DNA: TGTGCCAGCGAACCGGGTCTGGACACTGAAGCTTTCTTT
CDR3 protein: CASEPGLDTEAFF
D gene: NA
V gene: TRBV2
clone size: once
J gene: TRBJ1-1

CDR3 DNA: TGTGCCAGCAGCCCCGACAGGCTTAGCTCCTACGAGCAGTACTTC
CDR3 protein: CASSPDRLSSYEQYF
D gene: NA
V gene: TRBV7-8
clone size: NA
J gene: TRBJ2-7

CDR3 DNA: TGTGCCAGCAGTCCCGGGGGGGCCAGGGGGGAGCAGTTCTTC
CDR3 protein: CASSPGGARGEQFF
D gene: NA
V gene: TRBV6-4
clone size: NA
J gene: TRBJ2-1

CDR3 DNA: TGTGCCAGCAGTGACTCTCTAGCGGGAAGATACGAGCAGTACTTC
CDR3 protein: CASSDSLAGRYEQYF
D gene: TRBD2
V gene: TRBV6-4
clone size: NA
J gene: TRBJ2-7

CDR3 DNA: TGTGCCAGCAGTGATTCCCGGGACAGCGAAGCTTTCTTT
CDR3 protein: CASSDSRDSEAFF
D gene: TRBD1
V gene: TRBV2
clone size: NA
J gene: TRBJ1-1

CDR3 DNA: TGTGCCAGCAGCTCATACCTAAGTTGGGGACTAGCAGATTCAGATACGCAGTATTTT
CDR3 protein: CASSSYLSWGLADSDTQYF
D gene: TRBD2
V gene: TRBV7-2
clone size: NA
J gene: TRBJ2-3

CDR3 DNA: TGCAGCGTGGGCCCATCAACTGGGGCCAACGTCCTGACTTTC
CDR3 protein: CSVGPSTGANVLTF
D gene: NA
V gene: TRBV29-1
clone size: NA
J gene: TRBJ2-6

CDR3 DNA: TGTGCCTGGAGTGGGACACTGAACACTGAAGCTTTCTTT
CDR3 protein: CAWSGTLNTEAFF
D gene: NA
V gene: TRBV30
clone size: NA
J gene: TRBJ1-1

CDR3 DNA: TGTGCCAGCAGCTCCCATCCAGATTCTGGGGCCAACGTCCTGACTTTC
CDR3 protein: CASSSHPDSGANVLTF
D gene: NA
V gene: TRBV11-2
clone size: NA
J gene: TRBJ2-6